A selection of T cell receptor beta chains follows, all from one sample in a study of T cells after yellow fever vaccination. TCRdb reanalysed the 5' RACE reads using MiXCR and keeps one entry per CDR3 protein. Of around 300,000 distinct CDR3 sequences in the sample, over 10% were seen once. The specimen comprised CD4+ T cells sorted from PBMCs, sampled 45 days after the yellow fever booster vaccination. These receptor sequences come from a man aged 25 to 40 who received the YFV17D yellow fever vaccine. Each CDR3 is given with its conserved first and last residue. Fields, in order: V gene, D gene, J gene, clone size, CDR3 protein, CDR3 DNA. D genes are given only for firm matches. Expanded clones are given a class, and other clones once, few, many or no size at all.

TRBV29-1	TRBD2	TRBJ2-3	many	CSVGGLADTDTQYF	TGCAGCGTGGGGGGACTAGCGGACACAGATACGCAGTATTTT
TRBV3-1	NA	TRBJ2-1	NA	CASSQKGEEQFF	TGTGCCAGCAGCCAGAAGGGGGAGGAGCAGTTCTTC
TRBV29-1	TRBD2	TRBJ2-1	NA	CSVLPTSGRAYEQFF	TGCAGCGTTCTTCCAACTAGCGGGAGGGCCTATGAGCAGTTCTTC
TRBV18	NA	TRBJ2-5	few	CASSPLGPGAGETQYF	TGTGCCAGCTCACCACTCGGGCCAGGCGCCGGGGAGACCCAGTACTTC
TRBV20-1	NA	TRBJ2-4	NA	CSAPSTADKNIQYF	TGCAGTGCCCCATCGACAGCAGACAAAAACATTCAGTACTTC
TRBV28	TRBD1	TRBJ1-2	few	CASSSSAGTDYYGYTF	TGTGCCAGCAGTTCCTCGGCTGGGACAGACTACTATGGCTACACCTTC
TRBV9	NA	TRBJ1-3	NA	CASSVTGDSGNTIYF	TGTGCCAGCAGCGTTACAGGCGACTCTGGAAACACCATATATTTT
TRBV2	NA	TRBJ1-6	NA	CTSSLFHGGASYNSPLHF	TGTACCAGCAGTCTGTTCCACGGGGGGGCCAGCTATAATTCACCCCTCCACTTT
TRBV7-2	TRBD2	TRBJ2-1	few	CASSTELATLEQFF	TGTGCCAGCAGCACCGAACTAGCGACCCTGGAGCAGTTCTTC
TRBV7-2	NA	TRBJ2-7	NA	CASSPQVSGDYEQYF	TGTGCCAGCAGCCCTCAGGTGTCGGGGGACTACGAGCAGTACTTC
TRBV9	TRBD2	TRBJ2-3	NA	CASSVEIRAGVGTDTQYF	TGTGCCAGCAGCGTAGAAATAAGAGCGGGAGTCGGCACAGATACGCAGTATTTT
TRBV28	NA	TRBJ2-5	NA	CASSFELEETQYF	TGTGCCAGCAGTTTTGAACTAGAAGAGACCCAGTACTTC
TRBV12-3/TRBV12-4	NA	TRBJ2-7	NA	CASSFGEVEQYF	TGTGCCAGCAGTTTTGGGGAGGTGGAGCAGTACTTC